What follows are 31 T cell receptor beta chains derived from one specimen sequenced in a study of T cell repertoires in cytomegalovirus infection. TCRdb re-derived calls from the reads in MiXCR, one entry per CDR3 protein. Of roughly 920,000 distinct CDR3 sequences in the sample, approximately 31% were seen once. The antigens of these receptors remain unknown. Specimen: cultured CD8+ T cells from PBMCs, collected from culture after CMV antigen stimulation. The receptors come from a human donor in good health (CMV status not recorded). Some clones in this sample may be carry-over from other donors' samples.

This clonotype was found a few times. The chain joins TRBV23-1 to TRBJ2-1; 7 nucleotides align to TRBD2. TRBV23-1 qualifies as an ORF whose function is uncertain. Trimming removed 4 bases from V and 4 bases from J; junction bases left unmatched: 10. This CDR3 comprises 16 residues. The chain's CDR3 is CASSPSLAALYNEQFF. CDR3 DNA sequence: TGCGCCAGCAGTCCCTCCCTAGCGGCGCTTTACAATGAGCAGTTCTTC.

This clonotype was counted a few times. This chain connects TRBV20-1 to TRBJ2-7, with 7 bases fitting TRBD1. Germline CDR1 DFQATT, CDR2 SNEGSKA (reference sequence). The CDR3 consists of 16 residues. The V and J ends lost 0 bases and 1 base, in that order; junction bases with no gene match: 9. CDR3 sequence: CSARDFHRGRSYEQYF. CDR3 bases: TGCAGTGCTAGAGATTTCCACAGGGGAAGATCCTACGAGCAGTACTTC.

This chain links TRBV27 with TRBJ2-2; 13 nucleotides match TRBD2. The V and J ends lost 5 bases and 7 bases, in that order; junction bases with no gene match: 10. CDR3 length: 17 residues. Germline loops: CDR1 MNHEY, CDR2 SMNVEV (reference sequence). DNA of the CDR3: TGTGCCAGCAGTACCGGACTAGCGGGGGCCTACGGCGGGGAGCTGTTTTTT. Protein product: CASSTGLAGAYGGELFF.

This chain connects TRBV13 to TRBJ2-7, with TRBD1 matching 7 bases. There are 14 residues in the CDR3. Germline CDR1 is PRHDT and CDR2 is FYEKMQ (reference sequence). V shed 5 bases, J shed 2 bases, and the junction held 6 bases outside the gene matches. CDR3 in amino acids: CASSPGDSAYEQYF. The DNA for the CDR3 is TGTGCCAGCAGCCCTGGGGACAGTGCCTACGAGCAGTACTTC.

This sequence joins TRBV24-1 and TRBJ2-2, with no clear D. CDR1 KGHDR and CDR2 SFDVKD come from the germline V gene. V was pared by 6 bases and J by 12 bases, with 16 bases between. The CDR3 contains 13 residues. The CDR3 is CATSSPRVRKLFF. CDR3 nucleotide sequence: TGTGCCACCAGTTCACCCCGGGTACGGAAGCTGTTTTTT.

This clonotype has only one observation. The chain carries TRBV10-3 and TRBJ2-7; 10 nucleotides line up with TRBD1. After removal of 4 bases from V and 2 bases from J, the junction contained 8 bases not matched to a gene. Per the germline V gene, CDR1 is ENHRY and CDR2 is SYGVKD. CDR3 length: 16 residues. DNA for the CDR3: TGTGCCATCAGTGTGGGGACAGGGGACCCAACCTACGAGCAGTACTTC. This sequence encodes CAISVGTGDPTYEQYF.

Concerning this clonotype: Possible read error: a much larger clone is one base away. This rearrangement joins TRBV7-2 to TRBJ2-3, with a tentative D call TRBD1 (7 bases). This CDR3 comprises 14 residues. Germline loops: CDR1 SGHTA, CDR2 FQGNSA. The CDR3 here is CANSLGGGGDTQYF. CDR3 coding DNA: TGTGCCAACAGCTTAGGAGGGGGCGGGGATACGCAGTATTTT.

J is TRBJ2-1 and V is TRBV11-3; D is unresolved. From germline, CDR1 is SGHNT and CDR2 YENEEA. Trimming took 1 base from V and 9 from J, leaving 13 bases between them. CDR3 length: 14 residues. CDR3 amino acids: CASSLAPGSVEQFF. DNA for the CDR3: TGTGCCAGCAGCTTAGCCCCTGGGTCCGTTGAGCAGTTCTTC.

The gene calls are TRBV4-1 and TRBJ2-1; TRBD1 matches 9 bases. Germline V lookup: CDR1 MGHRA, CDR2 YSYEKL. This CDR3 region has 17 residues. V dropped 2 bases and J dropped 5; count of bases not matched to a gene: 10. CDR3 sequence reads: CASSQLPGQGTDNEQFF. CDR3 coding DNA: TGCGCCAGCAGCCAACTGCCGGGACAGGGTACCGACAATGAGCAGTTCTTC.

As DNA, the CDR3 is TGTGCCAGTAGCCCGGGACTCGCTGGATATACGCAGTATTTT. Translating it yields CASSPGLAGYTQYF. The chain combines TRBV19 with TRBJ2-3; D possibly corresponds to TRBD2 (6 bases). Trimming shortened V by 6 bases and J by 7 bases, and 17 bases separated the two germline ends. The germline gives CDR1 LNHDA, CDR2 SQIVND (reference sequence). CDR3 length equals 14 residues. Full variable domain (remainder filled in from reference TRBV19 and TRBJ2-3): DGGITQSPKYLFRKEGQNVTLSCEQNLNHDAMYWYRQDPGQGLRLIYYSQIVNDFQKGDIAEGYSVSREKKESFPLTVTSAQKNPTAFYLCASSPGLAGYTQYFGPGTRLTVL.

As to this clonotype: It may be a read error: a sequence one base away is much more abundant. This chain uses TRBV12-3 or TRBV12-4 with TRBJ2-6; no clear D. This CDR3 contains 15 residues. The CDR3: CVSSPRVYGANVLTF. CDR3 nucleotides: TGTGTCAGCAGCCCTAGGGTTTATGGGGCCAACGTCCTGACTTTC.

This sequence joins TRBV4-1 and TRBJ2-4; 8 bases are shared with TRBD1. The CDR3 contains 18 residues. Trimming took 0 bases from V and 2 from J; bases not matched to a gene: 9. Looked up from germline, CDR1 is MGHRA and CDR2 is YSYEKL. For the CDR3, the DNA is TGCGCCAGCAGCCAAGACCAGGGGGCGCGGAATCCCAAAAACATTCAGTACTTC. Protein sequence: CASSQDQGARNPKNIQYF.

The V gene is TRBV12-3 or TRBV12-4, the J gene TRBJ2-3; no reliable D call. Trimming shortened V by 0 bases and J by 7 bases, and 2 bases separated the two germline ends. The CDR3 length is 11 residues. The CDR3 region has the DNA TGTGCCAGCAGTTTAGCCTATACGCAGTATTTT. Encoded protein: CASSLAYTQYF.

The rearrangement links TRBV2 to TRBJ2-6, with D hard to call. Deletions cut 8 bases from V and 2 bases from J, with 4 bases between. Germline-derived CDR1 and CDR2 are SNHLY and FYNNEI. The CDR3 extends over 12 amino acids. The DNA of the CDR3 is TGTGCCAGCGAGGCTGGGGCCAACGTCCTGACTTTC. This gives the protein CASEAGANVLTF. Based on the CDR3 plus reference TRBV2 and TRBJ2-6, the full variable domain is EPEVTQTPSHQVTQMGQEVILRCVPISNHLYFYWYRQILGQKVEFLVSFYNNEISEKSEIFDDQFSVERPDGSNFTLKIRSTKLEDSAMYFCASEAGANVLTFGAGSRLTVL.

The genes are TRBV6-6 and TRBJ1-6; 8 bases align to TRBD1. Germline CDR1 reads MNHNY; CDR2 reads SVGAGI (reference sequence). V gave up 6 bases and J gave up 10 bases; unmatched junction bases: 11. The CDR3 runs to 15 residues. DNA for the CDR3: TGTGCCAGCAGCCAAGGCCAGGGGGCAAGGTCACCCCTCCACTTT. Translated: CASSQGQGARSPLHF.

The chain links TRBV6-1 to TRBJ2-3; D gene uncertain. Germline V gene lookup returns CDR1 MNHNS and CDR2 SASEGT. V gave up 6 bases and J gave up 4 bases, with 17 bases separating them. The length of the CDR3 is 15 residues. The CDR3 protein is CASSTSSVRADTQYF. In nucleotides, the CDR3 is TGTGCCAGCAGCACTTCTTCCGTTCGGGCAGATACGCAGTATTTT.

Notes on this clonotype: One end of the junction varies from germline; a read error may be responsible. This chain links TRBV4-1 with TRBJ2-1; TRBD1 agrees at 10 bases. The length of the CDR3 is 16 residues. Germline values: CDR1 MGHRA, CDR2 YSYEKL. CDR3 amino acids: CASSNTGTGAYNEQFF. CDR3 nucleotides: TGTGCCAGCAGCAACACCGGGACAGGGGCCTACAATGAGCAGTTCTTC.

CDR3 region: CASDRGSSYNEQFF. Here the CDR3 DNA reads TGTGCCAGCGACAGGGGAAGCTCCTACAATGAGCAGTTCTTC. The chain couples TRBV6-1 to TRBJ2-1; 8 bases line up with TRBD1. Germline CDR1 is MNHNS and CDR2 is SASEGT. The CDR3 has 14 amino acids. Trimming took 8 bases from V and 0 from J; bases not matched to a gene: 3.

This clonotype was observed a few times. The chain carries TRBV5-6 and TRBJ2-1; D may match TRBD1 or TRBD2 (5 bases each). The CDR3 loop spans 16 amino acids. The germline V and J ends were trimmed by 4 bases and 0 bases, with 14 bases remaining between them. Germline V gene data show CDR1 as SGHDT and CDR2 as YYEEEE. CDR3 sequence: CASSGDAGSSYNEQFF. As DNA, the CDR3 is TGTGCCAGCAGCGGGGACGCAGGGAGCTCCTACAATGAGCAGTTCTTC. Full variable domain (missing parts from reference TRBV5-6 and TRBJ2-1): DAGVTQSPTHLIKTRGQQVTLRCSPKSGHDTVSWYQQALGQGPQFIFQYYEEEERQRGNFPDRFSGHQFPNYSSELNVNALLLGDSALYLCASSGDAGSSYNEQFFGPGTRLTVL.

This clonotype has a handful of counts. V gene TRBV6-1 combines with J gene TRBJ2-5; D is ambiguous. From germline, CDR1 is MNHNS and CDR2 SASEGT. This CDR3 region has 10 residues. The germline V and J ends were trimmed by 7 bases and 4 bases, with 4 bases remaining between them. The CDR3 DNA reads TGTGCCAGCATGCGAGAGACCCAGTACTTC. This gives the protein CASMRETQYF.

The V gene is TRBV5-4, the J gene TRBJ2-2; 10 bases line up with TRBD2. The CDR3 has 15 residues. With V trimmed by 4 bases and J by 3 bases, 3 bases remained unmatched. The V gene's germline CDR1 is SGHNT and CDR2 YYREEE (reference sequence). CDR3 loop: CASSPGTSDTGELFF. The CDR3 DNA reads TGTGCCAGCAGCCCCGGGACTAGCGACACCGGGGAGCTGTTTTTT.

The rearrangement uses TRBV7-2 and TRBJ1-4; D unresolved. The CDR3 consists of 17 residues. The germline V gene encodes CDR1 SGHTA and CDR2 FQGNSA. Deletions cut 5 bases from V and 0 bases from J, with 16 bases between. The CDR3 is CASSPSSYSATNEKLFF. The CDR3 DNA reads as TGTGCCAGCAGCCCTTCCTCGTACAGCGCAACTAATGAAAAACTGTTTTTT.

This clonotype was detected only a few times. The V gene is TRBV20-1, the J gene TRBJ1-4, with D hard to call. There are 15 residues in the CDR3. Trimming removed 0 bases at V and 5 bases at J, with 13 bases between. Germline V gene sequence: CDR1 DFQATT, CDR2 SNEGSKA (reference sequence). Here the CDR3 DNA reads TGCAGTGCTAGAGACTACTGGGGTCTGAATGAAAAACTGTTTTTT. Amino acid sequence: CSARDYWGLNEKLFF.

A few counts support this clonotype. The V gene is TRBV7-2, the J gene TRBJ2-7; 9 bases agree with TRBD1. Germline V lookup: CDR1 SGHTA, CDR2 FQGNSA. The CDR3 is 15 residues long. J lost 7 bases, V lost 1 base, and 8 bases had no gene match. The CDR3 sequence is CASSLDGTGPWEQYF. The CDR3 DNA follows: TGTGCCAGCAGCTTAGACGGGACAGGGCCTTGGGAGCAGTACTTC.

This clonotype occurred a few times. This chain joins TRBV2 and TRBJ1-2, with TRBD1 identical over 7 bases. Trimming cost V 6 bases and J 1 base; bases outside gene matches: 8. This CDR3 region has 15 residues. In germline, CDR1 is SNHLY, CDR2 FYNNEI. Here the CDR3 reads CASRAGQDNNYGYTF. CDR3 nucleotides: TGTGCCAGCAGGGCCGGACAGGATAATAACTATGGCTACACCTTC.

V usage is TRBV19 and J usage is TRBJ1-5, with D maybe TRBD1 (6 bases). CDR3 length equals 12 residues. The germline CDR1 and CDR2 sequences are LNHDA and SQIVND (reference sequence). The CDR3, as DNA: TGTGCAACCCAGGGGACCCTTCAGCCCCAGCATTTT. Its translation: CATQGTLQPQHF.

This clonotype was counted only a few times. The chain couples TRBV12-3 or TRBV12-4 to TRBJ2-2, with D possibly called TRBD1 or TRBD2 (5 bases each). The ends were cut back, 6 bases at V and 2 bases at J, with 19 bases in the middle. This CDR3 has 17 residues. DNA of the CDR3: TGTGCCAGCAGACGAATTATCCGGGACGGTAACACCGGGGAGCTGTTTTTT. Protein: CASRRIIRDGNTGELFF.

There are many counts of this clonotype. The rearrangement joins TRBV6-2 or TRBV6-3 to TRBJ2-2; D gene uncertain. V lost 6 bases to trimming and J lost 5 bases, with 13 bases between them. CDR1 and CDR2 (germline): MNHEY, SVGEGT. The length of the CDR3 is 14 residues. The CDR3 DNA sequence: TGTGCCAGCAGCCCCCTCGTCTGGACCGGGGAGCTGTTTTTT. This codes for CASSPLVWTGELFF.

Comment on this clonotype: A much larger clone differs from this one at a single base, so this may be a read error. The chain employs TRBV7-2 and TRBJ2-5, with 14 bases identical to TRBD2. CDR1 is SGHTA, CDR2 FQGNSA, per germline. The length of the CDR3 is 17 residues. DNA of the CDR3: TGTGCCAGCAGTTCGACTAGCGGGGGGGCAGGCGGAGAGACCAAGTACTTC. It is translated as CASSSTSGGAGGETKYF.

This clonotype has just a few counts. The V call is TRBV4-2, the J call TRBJ1-1, with 7 nucleotides matching TRBD1. The CDR3 sequence is 13 residues long. J gave up 8 bases and V 1 base, and 4 bases lay outside the gene matches. The germline V gene encodes CDR1 LGHNA and CDR2 YNFKEQ. Here the CDR3 reads CASSQGWGQEAFF. The CDR3 bases are TGTGCCAGCAGCCAAGGGTGGGGACAGGAAGCTTTCTTT.

This clonotype was seen more than once but under ten times. The chain employs TRBV15 and TRBJ2-1, with TRBD1 as a possible D gene (6 bases). This CDR3 contains 14 residues. Germline V gene data show CDR1 as LNHNV and CDR2 as YYDKDF (reference sequence). V lost 3 bases and J lost 5, with 11 bases in between. The CDR3 is CATSRTGHNNEQFF. The CDR3 nucleotides are TGTGCCACCAGCAGGACAGGACACAACAATGAGCAGTTCTTC. The whole variable domain, remainder taken from reference TRBV15 and TRBJ2-1, is DAMVIQNPRYQVTQFGKPVTLSCSQTLNHNVMYWYQQKSSQAPKLLFHYYDKDFNNEADTPDNFQSRRPNTSFCFLDIRSPGLGDTAMYLCATSRTGHNNEQFFGPGTRLTVL.